A selection of T cell receptor beta chains follows, all from one sample in a study of cytomegalovirus exposure and HLA in healthy donors. Clones were sequenced by immunoSEQ multiplex PCR, and TCRdb holds only the in-frame ones, with some missing. The data hold some 190,000 clones, with approximately 80% observed a single time. The sample was PBMCs. These receptors came from a girl between 10 and 17 years old in good health and CMV-seropositive. The CDR3 runs from the conserved cysteine through the conserved F or W.

TRBV6-1,CASLHTGRAGNEQFF
TRBV7-9,CASSTRNSGANVLTF
TRBV18,CASSPTGGNQPQHF
TRBV7-9,CASSFLGGTNVLTF
TRBV18,CASSQTSGRSVGYNEQFF
TRBV2,CASSVTPASPQHF
TRBV2,CASSERGFPQDNYGYTF
TRBV4-3,CASSQDRGKLFF
TRBV11-1,CASRGLAGHDEQFF
TRBV27,CASSSTWDRGRVNYGYTF
TRBV6-5,CASSYSGPGGNTIYF
TRBV11-2,CASLAGGLEQYF
TRBV18,CASSPTGTGFYEQYF
TRBV5-1,CASSLDYRSNEKLFF
TRBV6-5,CASTREDGETQYF
TRBV7-2,CASSLAADSFYGYTF
TRBV5-1,CASSFEGATQYF
TRBV27,CASSLGLAVLYNEQFF
TRBV9,CASSVSRAFYNEQFF
TRBV6-4,CASSDRPGYGYTF
TRBV11-1,CASSPPDRVYEQYF
TRBV6-5,CASSYGLAGAETQYF
TRBV19,CASRIITSSGYTF
TRBV5-8,CASTTGTANTDTQYF
TRBV6-5,CASNPRGPSQRPQHF
TRBV29-1,CSVQGDTEAFF
TRBV5-1,CAMTAEQYF
TRBV7-6,CASSLGNNQNNYNEQFF
TRBV30,CALSLVGPGELFF
TRBV4-1,CASSQDPRGQPYYMNTEAFF
TRBV18,CASSPEPGGHQPQHF
TRBV6-4,CASTRLAGGQETQYF
TRBV5-4,CASTSGRAATGELFF